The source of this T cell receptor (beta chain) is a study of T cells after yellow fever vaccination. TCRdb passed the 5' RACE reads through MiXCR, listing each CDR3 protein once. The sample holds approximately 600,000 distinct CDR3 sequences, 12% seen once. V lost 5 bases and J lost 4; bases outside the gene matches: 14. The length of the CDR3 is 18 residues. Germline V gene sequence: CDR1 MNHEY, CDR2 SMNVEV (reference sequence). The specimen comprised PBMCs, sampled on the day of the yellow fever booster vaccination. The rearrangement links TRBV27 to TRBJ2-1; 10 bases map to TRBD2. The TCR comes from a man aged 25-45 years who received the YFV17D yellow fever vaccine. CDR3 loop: CASSAPVAPTSGYNEQFF. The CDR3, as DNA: TGTGCCAGCAGTGCGCCCGTGGCACCGACTAGCGGGTACAATGAGCAGTTCTTC.